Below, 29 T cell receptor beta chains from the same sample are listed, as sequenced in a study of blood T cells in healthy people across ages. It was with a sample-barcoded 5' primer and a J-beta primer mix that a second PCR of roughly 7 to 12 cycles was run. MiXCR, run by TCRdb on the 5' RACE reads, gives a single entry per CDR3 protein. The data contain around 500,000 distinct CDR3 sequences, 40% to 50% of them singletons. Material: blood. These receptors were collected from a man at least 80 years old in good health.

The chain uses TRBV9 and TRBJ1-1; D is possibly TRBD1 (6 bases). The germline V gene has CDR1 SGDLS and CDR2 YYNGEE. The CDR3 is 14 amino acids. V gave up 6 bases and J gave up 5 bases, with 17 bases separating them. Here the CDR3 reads CASTLGGAGTEAFF. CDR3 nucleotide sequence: TGTGCCAGCACTCTCGGGGGGGCAGGGACTGAAGCTTTCTTT.

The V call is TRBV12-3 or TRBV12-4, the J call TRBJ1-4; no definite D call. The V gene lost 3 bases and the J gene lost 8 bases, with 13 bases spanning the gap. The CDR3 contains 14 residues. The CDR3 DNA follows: TGTGCCAGCAGTTTTACCTCCCTCGGGGAAAAACTGTTTTTT. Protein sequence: CASSFTSLGEKLFF.

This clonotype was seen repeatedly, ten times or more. The CDR3, as DNA: TGTGCCAGCAGTTTAACCCTAGCGGGAGAGCAGTTCTTC. It specifies CASSLTLAGEQFF. The chain employs TRBV12-3 or TRBV12-4 and TRBJ2-1, with 9 bases fitting TRBD2. The CDR3 contains 13 residues. V was clipped by 2 bases and J by 10 bases; unmatched bases: 3.

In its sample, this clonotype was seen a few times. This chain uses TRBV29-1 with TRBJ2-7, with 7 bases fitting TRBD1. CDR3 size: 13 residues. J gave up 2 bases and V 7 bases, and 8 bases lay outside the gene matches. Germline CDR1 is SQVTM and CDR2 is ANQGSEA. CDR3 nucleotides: TGCAGCGCCTCGACAGGGAGACCCTACGAGCAGTACTTC. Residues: CSASTGRPYEQYF.

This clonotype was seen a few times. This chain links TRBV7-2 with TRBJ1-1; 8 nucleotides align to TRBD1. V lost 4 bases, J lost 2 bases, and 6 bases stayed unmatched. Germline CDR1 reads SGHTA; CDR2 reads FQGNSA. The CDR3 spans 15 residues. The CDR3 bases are TGTGCCAGCAGCTGGACCGGGACAGGCAACACTGAAGCTTTCTTT. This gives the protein CASSWTGTGNTEAFF.

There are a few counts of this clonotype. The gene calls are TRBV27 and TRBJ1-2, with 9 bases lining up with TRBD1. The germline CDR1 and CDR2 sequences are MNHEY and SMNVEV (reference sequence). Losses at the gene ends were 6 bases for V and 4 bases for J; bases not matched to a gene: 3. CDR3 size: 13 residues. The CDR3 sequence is CASRETGGYGYTF. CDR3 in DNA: TGTGCCAGCAGGGAGACAGGGGGCTATGGCTACACCTTC.

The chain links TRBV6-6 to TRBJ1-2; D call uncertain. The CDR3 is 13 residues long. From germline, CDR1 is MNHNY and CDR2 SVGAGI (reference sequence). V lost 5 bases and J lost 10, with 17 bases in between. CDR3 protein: CASSDGVGRAYTF. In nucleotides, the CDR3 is TGTGCCAGCAGTGACGGGGTCGGAAGGGCCTACACCTTC.

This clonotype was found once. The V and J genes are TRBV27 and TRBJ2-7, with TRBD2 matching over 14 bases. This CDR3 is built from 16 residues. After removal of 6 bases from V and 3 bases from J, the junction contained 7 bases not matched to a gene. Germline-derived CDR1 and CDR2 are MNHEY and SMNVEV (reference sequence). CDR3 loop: CASSQGLAGEVYEQYF. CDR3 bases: TGTGCCAGCAGCCAGGGACTAGCGGGAGAAGTCTACGAGCAGTACTTC.

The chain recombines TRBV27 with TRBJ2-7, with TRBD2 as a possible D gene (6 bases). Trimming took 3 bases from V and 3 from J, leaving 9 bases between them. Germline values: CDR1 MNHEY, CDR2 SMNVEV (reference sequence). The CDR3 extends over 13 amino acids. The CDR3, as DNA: TGTGCCAGCAGTTTCCCCGGGGGCTACGAGCAGTACTTC. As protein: CASSFPGGYEQYF.

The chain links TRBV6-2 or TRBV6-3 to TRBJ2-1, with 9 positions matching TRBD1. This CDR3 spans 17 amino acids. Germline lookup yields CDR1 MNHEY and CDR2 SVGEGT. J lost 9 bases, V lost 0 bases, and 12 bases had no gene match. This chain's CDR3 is CASSYSIRDRVLSEQFF. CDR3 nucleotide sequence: TGTGCCAGCAGTTACTCGATCCGGGACAGGGTGTTAAGTGAGCAGTTCTTC.

CDR3 nucleotides: TGTGCCAGCAGTTACCAGGTCGACAATGAGCAGTTCTTC. Translating gives CASSYQVDNEQFF. V gene TRBV6-2 or TRBV6-3 combines with J gene TRBJ2-1, with no clear D. V was trimmed by 2 bases and J by 5 bases, leaving 7 bases between them. CDR1 and CDR2 (germline): MNHEY, SVGEGT. This CDR3 spans 13 amino acids.

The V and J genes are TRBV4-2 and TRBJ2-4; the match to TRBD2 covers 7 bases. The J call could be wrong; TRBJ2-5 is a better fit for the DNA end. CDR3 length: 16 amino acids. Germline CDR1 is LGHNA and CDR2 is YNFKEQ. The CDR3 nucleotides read TGTGCCAGCAGCCAAATCGTCGCTAGCGGCCAAGAGACCCAGTACTTC. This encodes CASSQIVASGQETQYF.

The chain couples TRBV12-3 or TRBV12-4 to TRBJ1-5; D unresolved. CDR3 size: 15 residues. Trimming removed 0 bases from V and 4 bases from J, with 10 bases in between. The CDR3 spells CASSLASGWNQPQHF. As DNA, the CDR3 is TGTGCCAGCAGTTTAGCAAGTGGTTGGAATCAGCCCCAGCATTTT.

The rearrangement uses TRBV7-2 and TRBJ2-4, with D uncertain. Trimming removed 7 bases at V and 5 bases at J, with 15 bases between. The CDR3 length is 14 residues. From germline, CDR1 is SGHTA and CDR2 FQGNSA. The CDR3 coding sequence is TGTGCCAGCACCCCGGGCATAGGACAAAACATTCAGTACTTC. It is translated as CASTPGIGQNIQYF. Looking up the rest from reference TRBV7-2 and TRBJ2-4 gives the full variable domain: GAGVSQSPSNKVTEKGKDVELRCDPISGHTALYWYRQSLGQGLEFLIYFQGNSAPDKSGLPSDRFSAERTGGSVSTLTIQRTQQEDSAVYLCASTPGIGQNIQYFGAGTRLSVL.

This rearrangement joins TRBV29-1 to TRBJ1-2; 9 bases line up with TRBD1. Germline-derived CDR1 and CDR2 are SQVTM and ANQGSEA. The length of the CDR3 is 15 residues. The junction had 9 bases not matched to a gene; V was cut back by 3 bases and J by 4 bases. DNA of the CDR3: TGCAGCGTTGACCGAGCTCGGGACAGGGCCTATGGCTACACCTTC. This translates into CSVDRARDRAYGYTF. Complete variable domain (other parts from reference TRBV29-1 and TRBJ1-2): SAVISQKPSRDICQRGTSLTIQCQVDSQVTMMFWYRQQPGQSLTLIATANQGSEATYESGFVIDKFPISRPNLTFSTLTVSNMSPEDSSIYLCSVDRARDRAYGYTFGSGTRLTVV.

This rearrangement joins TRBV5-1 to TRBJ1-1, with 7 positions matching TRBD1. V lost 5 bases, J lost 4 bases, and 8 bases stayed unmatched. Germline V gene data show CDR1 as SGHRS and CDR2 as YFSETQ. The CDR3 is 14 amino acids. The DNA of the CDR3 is TGCGCCAGCAGAAACGGCAGGGGGTCCACTGAAGCTTTCTTT. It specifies CASRNGRGSTEAFF.

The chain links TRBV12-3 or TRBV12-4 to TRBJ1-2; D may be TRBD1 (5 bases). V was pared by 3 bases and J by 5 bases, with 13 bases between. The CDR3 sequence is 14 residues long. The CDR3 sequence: CASSFNSGQYGYTF. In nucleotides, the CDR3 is TGTGCCAGCAGTTTTAACTCGGGGCAGTATGGCTACACCTTC.

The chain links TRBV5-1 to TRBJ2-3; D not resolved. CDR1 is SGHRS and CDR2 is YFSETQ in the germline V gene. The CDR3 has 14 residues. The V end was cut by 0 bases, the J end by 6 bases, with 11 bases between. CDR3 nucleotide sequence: TGCGCCAGCAGCTTGGGCCTAAATAGGGATACGCAGTATTTT. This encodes CASSLGLNRDTQYF.

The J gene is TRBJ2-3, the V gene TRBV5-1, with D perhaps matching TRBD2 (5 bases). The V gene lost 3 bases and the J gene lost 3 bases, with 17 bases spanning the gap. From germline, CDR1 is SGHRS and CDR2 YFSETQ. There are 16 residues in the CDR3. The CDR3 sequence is CASSSGEGRWTDTQYF. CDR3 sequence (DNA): TGCGCCAGCAGCTCCGGAGAGGGAAGGTGGACAGATACGCAGTATTTT. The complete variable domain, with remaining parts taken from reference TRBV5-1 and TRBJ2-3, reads KAGVTQTPRYLIKTRGQQVTLSCSPISGHRSVSWYQQTPGQGLQFLFEYFSETQRNKGNFPGRFSGRQFSNSRSEMNVSTLELGDSALYLCASSSGEGRWTDTQYFGPGTRLTVL.

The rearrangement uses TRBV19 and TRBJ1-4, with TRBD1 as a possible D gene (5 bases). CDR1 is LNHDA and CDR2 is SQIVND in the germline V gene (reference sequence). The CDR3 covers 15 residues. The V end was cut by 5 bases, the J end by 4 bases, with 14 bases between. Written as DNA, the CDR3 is TGTGCCAGTAGTTACCGGGACCTCGATAATGAAAAACTGTTTTTT. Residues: CASSYRDLDNEKLFF. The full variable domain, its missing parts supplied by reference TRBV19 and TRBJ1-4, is DGGITQSPKYLFRKEGQNVTLSCEQNLNHDAMYWYRQDPGQGLRLIYYSQIVNDFQKGDIAEGYSVSREKKESFPLTVTSAQKNPTAFYLCASSYRDLDNEKLFFGSGTQLSVL.

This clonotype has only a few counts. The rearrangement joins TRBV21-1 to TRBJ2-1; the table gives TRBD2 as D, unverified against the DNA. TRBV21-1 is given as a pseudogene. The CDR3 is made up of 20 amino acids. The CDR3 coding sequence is TGTGCCTGCCTCACTACGACAGGGGGACTAGCGGGGCCTTACTACAATGAGCAGTTCTTC. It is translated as CACLTTTGGLAGPYYNEQFF.

For the CDR3, the DNA is TGCGCCAGCAGCCTCAGAGGGCAGGCCACAGATACGCAGTATTTT. Residues: CASSLRGQATDTQYF. This chain joins TRBV5-1 and TRBJ2-3, with D possibly matching TRBD2 (5 bases). Germline loops: CDR1 SGHRS, CDR2 YFSETQ. The V and J ends lost 4 bases and 2 bases respectively, with 14 bases between them. The CDR3 contains 15 residues.

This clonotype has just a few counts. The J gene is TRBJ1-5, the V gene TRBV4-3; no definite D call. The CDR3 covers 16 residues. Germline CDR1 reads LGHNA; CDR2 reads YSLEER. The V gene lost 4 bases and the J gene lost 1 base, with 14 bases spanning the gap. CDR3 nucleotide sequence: TGCGCCAGCAGCCCTTTCATCGACGGGAGCAATCAGCCCCAGCATTTT. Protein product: CASSPFIDGSNQPQHF.

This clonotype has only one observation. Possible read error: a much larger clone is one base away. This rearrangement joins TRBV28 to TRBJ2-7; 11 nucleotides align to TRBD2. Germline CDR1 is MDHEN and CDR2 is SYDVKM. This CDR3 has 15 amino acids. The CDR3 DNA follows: TGTGCCAGCAGTTTAGCGACTAGCGGGAACTACGAGCAGAACTTC. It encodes CASSLATSGNYEQNF.

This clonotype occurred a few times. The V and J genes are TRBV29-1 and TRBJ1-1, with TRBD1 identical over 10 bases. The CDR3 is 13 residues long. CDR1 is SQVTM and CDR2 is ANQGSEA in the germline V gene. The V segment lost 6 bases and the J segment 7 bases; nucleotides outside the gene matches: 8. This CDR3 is CSVAGTGVREAFF. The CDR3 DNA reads TGCAGCGTGGCCGGGACAGGGGTCCGTGAAGCTTTCTTT.

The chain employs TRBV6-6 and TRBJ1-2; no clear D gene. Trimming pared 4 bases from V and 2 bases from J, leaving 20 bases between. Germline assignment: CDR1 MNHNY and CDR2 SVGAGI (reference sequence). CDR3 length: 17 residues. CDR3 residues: CASSSNQIRVLNYGYTF. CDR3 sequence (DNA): TGTGCCAGCAGTTCGAACCAGATAAGGGTACTGAACTATGGCTACACCTTC.

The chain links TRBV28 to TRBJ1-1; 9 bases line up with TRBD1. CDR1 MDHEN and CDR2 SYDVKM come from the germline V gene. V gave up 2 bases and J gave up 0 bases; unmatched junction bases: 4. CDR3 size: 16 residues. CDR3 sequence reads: CASSLGTGNLNTEAFF. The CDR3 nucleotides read TGTGCCAGCAGTTTAGGGACAGGGAACTTGAACACTGAAGCTTTCTTT.

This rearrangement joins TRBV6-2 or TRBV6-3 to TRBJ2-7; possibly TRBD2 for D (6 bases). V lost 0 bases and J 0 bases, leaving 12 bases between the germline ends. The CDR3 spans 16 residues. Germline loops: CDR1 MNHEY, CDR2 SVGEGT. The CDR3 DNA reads TGTGCCAGCAGTTACTCCCGCGGGATCTCCTCCTACGAGCAGTACTTC. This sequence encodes CASSYSRGISSYEQYF.

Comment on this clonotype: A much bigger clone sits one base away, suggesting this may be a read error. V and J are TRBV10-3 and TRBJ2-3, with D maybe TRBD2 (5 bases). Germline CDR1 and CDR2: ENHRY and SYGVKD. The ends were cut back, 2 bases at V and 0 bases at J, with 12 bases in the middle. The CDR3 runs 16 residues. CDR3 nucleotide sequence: TGTGCCATCAGTGAGGTTGCTAGCTCTAGCACAGATACGCAGTATTTT. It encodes CAISEVASSSTDTQYF.